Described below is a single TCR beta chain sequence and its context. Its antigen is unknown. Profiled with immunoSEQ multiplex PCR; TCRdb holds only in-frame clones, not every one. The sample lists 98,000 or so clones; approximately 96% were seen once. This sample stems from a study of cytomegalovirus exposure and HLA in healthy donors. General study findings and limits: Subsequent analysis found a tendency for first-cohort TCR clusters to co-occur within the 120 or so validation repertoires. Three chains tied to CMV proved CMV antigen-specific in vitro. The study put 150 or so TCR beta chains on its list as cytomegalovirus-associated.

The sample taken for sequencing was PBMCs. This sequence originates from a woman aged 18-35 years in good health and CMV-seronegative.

CDR3 sequence: CASRGTGRITEAFF. For the CDR3, the DNA is TGTGCCAGCAGGGGCACAGGGCGCATTACTGAAGCTTTCTTT. This chain uses TRBV6-1 with TRBJ1-1, with a weak D call TRBD1 (6 bases). Trimming removed 6 bases from V and 5 bases from J, with 16 bases in between. There are 14 residues in the CDR3. Germline-derived CDR1 and CDR2 are MNHNS and SASEGT.